This T cell receptor (beta chain) appears in the sequencing data of a study of cytomegalovirus exposure and HLA in healthy donors. This PCR relied on a set of 60 Vbeta primers and 13 Jbeta primers. Sequencing was performed with immunoSEQ multiplex PCR; in TCRdb, only in-frame clones are kept and a portion is missing. The table records roughly 90,000 clones, 80% to 90% of them present only once. Study findings and constraints: Investigators reported 164 TCR beta chains as tied to cytomegalovirus.

As regards this clone: Its specificity is unknown.

The sequenced sample consisted of PBMCs. This TCR derives from a man aged 30-40 years in good health and CMV-seropositive.

The CDR3 sequence is CASSLGQGTPAYGYTF. The CDR3 DNA is TGTGCCAGCAGCTTAGGCCAGGGGACACCGGCGTATGGCTACACCTTC. V gene TRBV7-9 combines with J gene TRBJ1-2, with D possibly TRBD1 on 6 matching bases. The CDR3 is made up of 16 amino acids. Germline assignment: CDR1 SEHNR and CDR2 FQNEAQ (reference sequence). Trimming took off 1 base at V and 5 bases at J, with 17 bases between the two ends.